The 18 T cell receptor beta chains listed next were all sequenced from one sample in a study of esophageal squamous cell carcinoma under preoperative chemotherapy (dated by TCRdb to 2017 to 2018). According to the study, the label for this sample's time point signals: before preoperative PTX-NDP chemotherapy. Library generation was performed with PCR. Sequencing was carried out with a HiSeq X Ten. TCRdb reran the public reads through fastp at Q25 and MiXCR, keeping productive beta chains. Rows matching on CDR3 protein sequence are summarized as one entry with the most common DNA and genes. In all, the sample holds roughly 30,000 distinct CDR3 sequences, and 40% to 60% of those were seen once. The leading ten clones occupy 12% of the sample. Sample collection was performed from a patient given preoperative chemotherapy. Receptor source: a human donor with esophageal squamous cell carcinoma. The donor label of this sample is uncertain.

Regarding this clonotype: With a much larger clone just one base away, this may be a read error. DNA for the CDR3: TGTGCCAGCAGTTTAACGTACGGCAGTAGAGAGACCCAGTTCTTC. It translates to CASSLTYGSRETQFF. The chain carries TRBV12-3 or TRBV12-4 and TRBJ2-1, with no clear D. CDR3 length: 15 residues. V lost 2 bases, J lost 13 bases, and 21 bases lay in between.

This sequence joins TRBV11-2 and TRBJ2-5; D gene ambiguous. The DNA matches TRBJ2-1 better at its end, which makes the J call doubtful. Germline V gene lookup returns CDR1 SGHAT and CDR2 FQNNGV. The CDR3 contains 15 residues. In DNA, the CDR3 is TGTGCCAGCAGCTTAGGGTGGGGAACCAAAAACATTCAGTTCTTC. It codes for CASSLGWGTKNIQFF.

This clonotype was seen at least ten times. This CDR3 is CASRIVNEQFF. The CDR3 nucleotides read TGTGCCAGCAGAATCGTCAATGAGCAGTTCTTC. The rearrangement links TRBV6-5 to TRBJ2-1, with D unclear. The germline gives CDR1 MNHEY, CDR2 SVGAGI. Trimming removed 6 bases from V and 6 bases from J, with 6 bases in between. The CDR3 is made up of 11 amino acids.

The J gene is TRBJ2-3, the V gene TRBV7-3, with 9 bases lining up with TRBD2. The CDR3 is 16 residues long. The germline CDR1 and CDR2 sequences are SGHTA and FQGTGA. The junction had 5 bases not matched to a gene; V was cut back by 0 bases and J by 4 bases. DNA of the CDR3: TGTGCCAGCAGCTTAACGTCTAGCGGGGTTTCAGATACGCAGTATTTT. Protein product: CASSLTSSGVSDTQYF.

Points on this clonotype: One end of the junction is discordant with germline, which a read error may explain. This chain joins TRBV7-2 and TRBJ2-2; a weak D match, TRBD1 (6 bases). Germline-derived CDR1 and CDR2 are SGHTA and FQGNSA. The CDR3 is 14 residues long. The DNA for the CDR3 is TGTGCCAGCAGCTCGGACAGAAGGACAGATGAGCTGTATTTT. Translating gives CASSSDRRTDELYF.

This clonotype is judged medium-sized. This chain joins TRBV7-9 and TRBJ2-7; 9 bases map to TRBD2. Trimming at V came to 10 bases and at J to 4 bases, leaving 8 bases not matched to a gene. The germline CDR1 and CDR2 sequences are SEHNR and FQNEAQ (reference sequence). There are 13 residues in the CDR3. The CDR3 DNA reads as TGTGCCACTTCGACTAGCGGCCAATACGAGCAGTACTTC. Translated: CATSTSGQYEQYF. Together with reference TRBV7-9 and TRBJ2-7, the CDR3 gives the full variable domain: DTGVSQNPRHKITKRGQNVTFRCDPISEHNRLYWYRQTLGQGPEFLTYFQNEAQLEKSRLLSDRFSAERPKGSFSTLEIQRTEQGDSAMYLCATSTSGQYEQYFGPGTRLTVT.

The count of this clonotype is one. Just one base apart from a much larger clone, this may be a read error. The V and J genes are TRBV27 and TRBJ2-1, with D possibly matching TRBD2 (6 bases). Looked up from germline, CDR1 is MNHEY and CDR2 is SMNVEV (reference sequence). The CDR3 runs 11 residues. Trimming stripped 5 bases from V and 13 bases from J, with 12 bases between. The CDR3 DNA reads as TGTGCCAGCAGTGGGGGGTACATTCAGTTCTTC. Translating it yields CASSGGYIQFF.

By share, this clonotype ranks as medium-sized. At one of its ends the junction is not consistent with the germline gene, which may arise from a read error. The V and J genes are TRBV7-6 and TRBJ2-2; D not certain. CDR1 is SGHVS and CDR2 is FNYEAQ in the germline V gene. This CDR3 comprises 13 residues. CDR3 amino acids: CASSLENAGELFF. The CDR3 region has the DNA TGTGCCAGCAGCTTAGAGAACGCCGGGGAGCTGTTTTTT.

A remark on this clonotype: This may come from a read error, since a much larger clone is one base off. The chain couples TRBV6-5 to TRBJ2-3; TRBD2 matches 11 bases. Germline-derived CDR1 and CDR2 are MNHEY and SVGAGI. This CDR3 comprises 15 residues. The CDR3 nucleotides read TGTGCCAGCAGTTCCGGGACTAGCGGCTCCTACGAGCAGTGCTTC. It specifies CASSSGTSGSYEQCF.

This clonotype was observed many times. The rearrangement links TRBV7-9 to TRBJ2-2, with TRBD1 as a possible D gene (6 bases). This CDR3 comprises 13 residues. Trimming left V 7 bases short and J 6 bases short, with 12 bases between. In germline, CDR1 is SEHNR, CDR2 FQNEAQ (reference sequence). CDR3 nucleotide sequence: TGTGCCAGCACCCTAGGGGGTGCCGGGGAGCTGTTTTTT. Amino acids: CASTLGGAGELFF.

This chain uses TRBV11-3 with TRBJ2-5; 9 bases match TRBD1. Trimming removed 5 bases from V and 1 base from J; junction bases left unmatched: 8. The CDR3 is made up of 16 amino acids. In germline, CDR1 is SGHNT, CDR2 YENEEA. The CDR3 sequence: CASSPGTGPTQETQYF. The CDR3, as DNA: TGTGCCAGCAGCCCCGGGACAGGGCCTACCCAAGAGACCCAGTACTTC. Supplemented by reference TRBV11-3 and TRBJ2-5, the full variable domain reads EAGVVQSPRYKIIEKKQPVAFWCNPISGHNTLYWYLQNLGQGPELLIRYENEEAVDDSQLPKDRFSAERLKGVDSTLKIQPAELGDSAVYLCASSPGTGPTQETQYFGPGTRLLVL.

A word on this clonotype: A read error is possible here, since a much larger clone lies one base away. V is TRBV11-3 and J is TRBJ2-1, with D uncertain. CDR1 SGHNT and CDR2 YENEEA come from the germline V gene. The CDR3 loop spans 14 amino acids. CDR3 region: CVSSPQTASETQFF. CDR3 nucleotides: TGTGTCAGCAGCCCCCAGACTGCCTCAGAGACCCAGTTCTTC.

The CDR3 region has the DNA TGTGCCAGTAGTACCTACTCGGAGGCGGCAGGAACCCAGTACTTC. It encodes CASSTYSEAAGTQYF. The gene calls are TRBV19 and TRBJ2-5, with a tentative D call TRBD2 (5 bases). Germline CDR1 is LNHDA and CDR2 is SQIVND (reference sequence). CDR3 length: 15 amino acids. Trimming stripped 4 bases from V and 8 bases from J, with 20 bases between.

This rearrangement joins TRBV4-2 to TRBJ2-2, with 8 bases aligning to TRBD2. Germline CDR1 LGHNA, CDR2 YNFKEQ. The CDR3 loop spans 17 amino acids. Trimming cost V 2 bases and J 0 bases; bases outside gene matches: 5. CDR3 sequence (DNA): TGTGCCAGCAGCCAACGTACTAGCGGAACGAACACCGGGGAGCTGTTTTTT. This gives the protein CASSQRTSGTNTGELFF.

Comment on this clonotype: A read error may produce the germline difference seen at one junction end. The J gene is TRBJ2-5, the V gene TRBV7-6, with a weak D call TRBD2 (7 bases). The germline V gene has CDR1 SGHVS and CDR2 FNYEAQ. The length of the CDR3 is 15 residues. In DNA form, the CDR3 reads TGTGCCAGCAGCTTGGGGGGGCGCGGCCAAGACACCCAGTACTTC. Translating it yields CASSLGGRGQDTQYF.

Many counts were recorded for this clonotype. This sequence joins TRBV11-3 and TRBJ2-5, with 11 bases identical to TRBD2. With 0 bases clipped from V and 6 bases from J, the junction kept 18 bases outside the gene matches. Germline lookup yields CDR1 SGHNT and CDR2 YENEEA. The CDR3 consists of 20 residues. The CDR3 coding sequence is TGTGCCAGCAGCTTAGATCGCGGGTCTAGCGGGAGGACCGCCGCGAAGACCCAGTACTTC. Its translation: CASSLDRGSSGRTAAKTQYF.

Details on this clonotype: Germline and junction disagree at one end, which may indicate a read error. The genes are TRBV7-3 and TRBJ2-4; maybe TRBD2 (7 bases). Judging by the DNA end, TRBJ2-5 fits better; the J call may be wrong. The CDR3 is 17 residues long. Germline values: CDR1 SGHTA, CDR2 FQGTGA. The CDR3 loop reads CASCVGPGGRVQKTQYF. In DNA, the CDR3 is TGTGCCAGTTGCGTGGGACCGGGGGGCCGGGTCCAAAAGACCCAGTACTTC.

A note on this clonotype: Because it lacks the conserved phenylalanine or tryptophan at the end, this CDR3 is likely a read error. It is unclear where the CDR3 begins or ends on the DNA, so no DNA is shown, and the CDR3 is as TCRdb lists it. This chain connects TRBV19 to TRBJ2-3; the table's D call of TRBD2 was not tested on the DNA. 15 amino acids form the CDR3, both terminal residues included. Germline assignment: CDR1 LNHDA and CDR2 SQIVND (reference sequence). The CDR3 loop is CASSISTNYTMSSSS.